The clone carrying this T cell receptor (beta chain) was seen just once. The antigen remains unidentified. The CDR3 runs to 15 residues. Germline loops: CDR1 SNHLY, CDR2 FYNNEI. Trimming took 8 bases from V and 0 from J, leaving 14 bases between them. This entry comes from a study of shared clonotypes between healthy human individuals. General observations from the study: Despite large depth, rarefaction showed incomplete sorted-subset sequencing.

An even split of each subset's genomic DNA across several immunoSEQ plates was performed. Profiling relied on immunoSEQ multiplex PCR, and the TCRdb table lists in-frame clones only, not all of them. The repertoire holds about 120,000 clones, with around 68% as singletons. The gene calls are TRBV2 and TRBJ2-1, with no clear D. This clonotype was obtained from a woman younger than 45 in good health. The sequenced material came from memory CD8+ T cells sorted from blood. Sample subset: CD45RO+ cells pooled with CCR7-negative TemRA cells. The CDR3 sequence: CASYVVRSSYNEQFF. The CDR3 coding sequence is TGTGCCAGCTACGTTGTCCGGAGCTCCTACAATGAGCAGTTCTTC.